A selection of T cell receptor beta chains follows, all from one sample in a study of graft-versus-host responses after intestinal transplantation. Data came from immunoSEQ multiplex PCR; TCRdb stores just in-frame clones and leaves some out. The sample shows 35,000 to 55,000 clones, roughly 93% of them seen only once. Here the sequenced sample was PBMCs, taken 750 to 800 days after a first intestinal transplant, on the day of a second. The receptors stem from a human patient who received an intestinal transplant, so some T cells may come from the graft donor. The CDR3 runs from the conserved cysteine through the conserved F or W. The D gene is left open where the match is weak. Clone sizes are given selectively: once, few, many, or a class where the clone is expanded.

V: TRBV10-3
J: TRBJ2-1
D: TRBD2
size: NA
CDR3: CAISRGLAGVNEQFF
DNA: TGCGCCATCAGCCGCGGACTAGCGGGAGTTAATGAGCAGTTCTTC

V: TRBV10-1
J: TRBJ1-5
D: TRBD1
size: NA
CDR3: CASSEGGGGNQPQHF
DNA: TGCGCCAGCAGTGAAGGAGGGGGCGGCAATCAGCCCCAGCATTTT

V: TRBV11-2
J: TRBJ2-1
D: TRBD2
size: NA
CDR3: CASSLQLAAYNEQFF
DNA: TGTGCCAGCAGCTTACAGCTAGCGGCCTACAATGAGCAGTTCTTC

V: TRBV5-1
J: TRBJ2-2
D: TRBD2
size: NA
CDR3: CASSSFGVSGTGELFF
DNA: TGCGCCAGCAGCAGTTTTGGGGTTAGCGGGACCGGGGAGCTGTTTTTT

V: TRBV7-3
J: TRBJ2-4
D: NA
size: NA
CDR3: CASSLTQGLAKNIQYF
DNA: TGTGCCAGCAGCTTAACACAGGGTCTAGCCAAAAACATTCAGTACTTC

V: TRBV6-1
J: TRBJ1-5
D: TRBD1
size: NA
CDR3: CASSERTGTNQPQHF
DNA: TGTGCCAGCAGTGAAAGGACAGGGACTAATCAGCCCCAGCATTTT

V: TRBV9
J: TRBJ1-1
D: TRBD1
size: NA
CDR3: CASSVAGTGRTEAFF
DNA: TGTGCCAGCAGCGTAGCCGGGACAGGGAGGACTGAAGCTTTCTTT

V: TRBV7-2
J: TRBJ1-1
D: NA
size: few
CDR3: CASSGGLNTEAFF
DNA: TGTGCCAGCTCTGGGGGCCTGAACACTGAAGCTTTCTTT

V: TRBV28
J: TRBJ1-1
D: NA
size: NA
CDR3: CASSLGGTNIDSEAFF
DNA: TGTGCCAGCAGTTTAGGCGGGACAAATATCGACTCTGAAGCTTTCTTT

V: TRBV30
J: TRBJ1-2
D: TRBD1
size: NA
CDR3: CAWRNRGYYGYTF
DNA: TGTGCCTGGAGGAACAGGGGGTATTATGGCTACACCTTC

V: TRBV2
J: TRBJ2-7
D: NA
size: NA
CDR3: CASSYTYEQYF
DNA: TGTGCCAGCAGCTACACCTACGAGCAGTACTTC

V: TRBV5-1
J: TRBJ2-2
D: NA
size: NA
CDR3: CASSSGGRGSGELFF
DNA: TGCGCCAGCAGCTCCGGGGGTCGGGGTAGCGGGGAGCTGTTTTTT

V: TRBV6-6
J: TRBJ2-7
D: NA
size: NA
CDR3: CASSGTYEQYF
DNA: TGTGCCAGCAGCGGAACCTACGAGCAGTACTTC

V: TRBV27
J: TRBJ2-4
D: TRBD2
size: NA
CDR3: CASSPSGRTKNIQYF
DNA: TGTGCCAGCAGTCCTAGCGGGAGAACCAAAAACATTCAGTACTTC

V: TRBV6-5
J: TRBJ2-2
D: NA
size: NA
CDR3: CASSYQNTGELFF
DNA: TGTGCCAGCAGTTACCAGAACACCGGGGAGCTGTTTTTT

V: TRBV18
J: TRBJ2-1
D: TRBD2
size: NA
CDR3: CASSPPGGSRDEQFF
DNA: TGTGCCAGCTCACCACCGGGCGGGAGTAGGGATGAGCAGTTCTTC

V: TRBV5-1
J: TRBJ2-7
D: NA
size: NA
CDR3: CASRWTDSSYEQYF
DNA: TGCGCCAGCCGATGGACGGATAGCTCCTACGAGCAGTACTTC

V: TRBV5-4
J: TRBJ2-2
D: TRBD2
size: NA
CDR3: CASSPTSGRAGTGELFF
DNA: TGTGCCAGCAGCCCGACTAGCGGGAGGGCCGGGACCGGGGAGCTGTTTTTT

V: TRBV28
J: TRBJ1-6
D: NA
size: NA
CDR3: CASSLLTFVLHF
DNA: TGTGCCAGCAGCCTGCTAACGTTTGTCCTCCACTTT

V: TRBV18
J: TRBJ1-1
D: NA
size: NA
CDR3: CVSSPFNSEAFF
DNA: TGTGTCAGCTCACCATTTAACAGTGAAGCTTTCTTT

V: TRBV6-1
J: TRBJ1-1
D: TRBD1
size: NA
CDR3: CASSPGQGGAAFF
DNA: TGTGCCAGCAGTCCTGGACAGGGGGGGGCAGCTTTCTTT

V: TRBV7-9
J: TRBJ1-4
D: NA
size: NA
CDR3: CASSSIRDVQGEKLFF
DNA: TGTGCCAGCAGCTCCATCCGGGACGTCCAGGGAGAAAAACTGTTTTTT

V: TRBV19
J: TRBJ2-7
D: TRBD1
size: once
CDR3: CASSIVGTGTVEQYF
DNA: TGTGCCAGTAGTATAGTCGGGACAGGCACAGTAGAGCAGTACTTC

V: TRBV11-3
J: TRBJ2-1
D: NA
size: NA
CDR3: CASSVSESSYNEQFF
DNA: TGTGCCAGCAGCGTAAGCGAGAGCTCCTACAATGAGCAGTTCTTC

V: TRBV2
J: TRBJ2-1
D: TRBD2
size: NA
CDR3: CASSFGLAGVEEQFF
DNA: TGTGCCAGCAGTTTTGGACTAGCGGGAGTGGAAGAGCAGTTCTTC

V: TRBV6-4
J: TRBJ2-1
D: TRBD2
size: once
CDR3: CASSDGGAYNEQFF
DNA: TGTGCCAGCAGTGACGGGGGGGCCTACAATGAGCAGTTCTTC

V: TRBV30
J: TRBJ2-7
D: NA
size: NA
CDR3: CAWSVSLGQYF
DNA: TGTGCCTGGAGTGTATCCCTGGGGCAGTACTTC

V: TRBV10-3
J: TRBJ2-6
D: TRBD1
size: NA
CDR3: CAISEALTGGSGANVLTF
DNA: TGTGCCATCAGTGAGGCCTTAACAGGGGGTTCTGGGGCCAACGTCCTGACTTTC

V: TRBV28
J: TRBJ1-2
D: NA
size: NA
CDR3: CASSLTQGYTF
DNA: TGTGCCAGCAGTTTAACTCAAGGCTACACCTTC

V: TRBV19
J: TRBJ1-1
D: NA
size: NA
CDR3: CASSWGALNTEAFF
DNA: TGTGCCAGTAGTTGGGGGGCGCTGAACACTGAAGCTTTCTTT

V: TRBV5-5
J: TRBJ1-5
D: NA
size: NA
CDR3: CASSLTGDGNQPQHF
DNA: TGTGCCAGCAGCTTGACGGGGGATGGGAATCAGCCCCAGCATTTT

V: TRBV6-1
J: TRBJ2-7
D: TRBD1
size: NA
CDR3: CASRRTGQYEQYF
DNA: TGTGCCAGCCGGAGGACAGGTCAGTACGAGCAGTACTTC

V: TRBV29-1
J: TRBJ2-3
D: NA
size: NA
CDR3: CSARTPRTDTQYF
DNA: TGCAGCGCGCGGACACCTCGCACAGATACGCAGTATTTT

V: TRBV4-2
J: TRBJ1-3
D: NA
size: NA
CDR3: CASSQDVRGGNTIYF
DNA: TGTGCCAGCAGCCAAGATGTGCGTGGTGGAAACACCATATATTTT

V: TRBV27
J: TRBJ2-7
D: TRBD1
size: NA
CDR3: CASSPAGTALSYEQYF
DNA: TGTGCCAGCAGTCCGGCAGGGACAGCTCTTTCCTACGAGCAGTACTTC

V: TRBV29-1
J: TRBJ2-7
D: NA
size: NA
CDR3: CSVVNSYLEQYF
DNA: TGCAGCGTTGTAAACAGTTATCTCGAGCAGTACTTC

V: TRBV19
J: TRBJ2-1
D: NA
size: NA
CDR3: CASSIAYNEQFF
DNA: TGTGCCAGTAGTATTGCCTACAATGAGCAGTTCTTC

V: TRBV6-1
J: TRBJ1-1
D: NA
size: NA
CDR3: CASSGVEGRDTEAFF
DNA: TGTGCCAGCAGTGGGGTCGAGGGGAGGGACACTGAAGCTTTCTTT

V: TRBV30
J: TRBJ1-3
D: NA
size: NA
CDR3: CAWTVEGKGSRNTIYF
DNA: TGTGCCTGGACCGTAGAGGGGAAGGGTTCCCGAAACACCATATATTTT

V: TRBV2
J: TRBJ2-7
D: NA
size: NA
CDR3: CASSSSYEQYF
DNA: TGTGCCAGCAGTAGCTCCTACGAGCAGTACTTC

V: TRBV18
J: TRBJ1-2
D: NA
size: once
CDR3: CASSPEEFYGYTF
DNA: TGTGCCAGCTCACCAGAGGAATTCTATGGCTACACCTTC

V: TRBV30
J: TRBJ2-1
D: NA
size: NA
CDR3: CAWSVITEQFF
DNA: TGTGCCTGGAGTGTAATTACTGAGCAGTTCTTC

V: TRBV7-2
J: TRBJ1-2
D: TRBD1
size: NA
CDR3: CASSLGDSYGYTF
DNA: TGTGCCAGCAGCTTAGGGGACAGCTATGGCTACACCTTC

V: TRBV19
J: TRBJ2-1
D: NA
size: NA
CDR3: CASTHAGTYNEQFF
DNA: TGTGCCAGTACGCATGCTGGCACTTACAATGAGCAGTTCTTC

V: TRBV27
J: TRBJ2-7
D: NA
size: NA
CDR3: CASRRSTMSYEQYF
DNA: TGTGCCAGCAGGAGATCAACGATGTCCTACGAGCAGTACTTC

V: TRBV7-2
J: TRBJ2-7
D: NA
size: NA
CDR3: CASSLAGLSPEQYF
DNA: TGTGCCAGCAGCTTAGCGGGACTCTCCCCCGAGCAGTACTTC

V: TRBV5-5
J: TRBJ1-5
D: NA
size: NA
CDR3: CASSPGRPQHF
DNA: TGTGCCAGCAGCCCAGGTCGGCCCCAGCATTTT

V: TRBV7-3
J: TRBJ2-3
D: NA
size: NA
CDR3: CASSISGPTDTQYF
DNA: TGTGCCAGCAGCATTAGCGGCCCCACAGATACGCAGTATTTT

V: TRBV6-4
J: TRBJ2-5
D: NA
size: NA
CDR3: CASSENEQETQYF
DNA: TGTGCCAGCAGTGAGAACGAACAAGAGACCCAGTACTTC

V: TRBV29-1
J: TRBJ2-5
D: NA
size: NA
CDR3: CSVESGIDGQTQYF
DNA: TGCAGCGTTGAATCCGGTATTGATGGTCAGACCCAGTACTTC

V: TRBV28
J: TRBJ1-2
D: NA
size: NA
CDR3: CASSPLNYGYTF
DNA: TGTGCCAGCAGCCCCCTAAACTATGGCTACACCTTC

V: TRBV6-5
J: TRBJ2-3
D: TRBD1
size: once
CDR3: CASSYGTGVLDTQYF
DNA: TGTGCCAGCAGTTACGGGACAGGGGTTTTGGATACGCAGTATTTT

V: TRBV18
J: TRBJ1-2
D: TRBD1
size: NA
CDR3: CASSPLGQGVEYGYTF
DNA: TGTGCCAGCTCACCACTTGGACAGGGCGTAGAATATGGCTACACCTTC

V: TRBV11-2
J: TRBJ1-2
D: NA
size: NA
CDR3: CASSLADGYGYTF
DNA: TGTGCCAGCAGCTTAGCAGACGGGTATGGCTACACCTTC

V: TRBV6-5
J: TRBJ2-1
D: NA
size: NA
CDR3: CASSPGRGFGNEQFF
DNA: TGTGCCAGCAGTCCGGGACGAGGGTTCGGAAATGAGCAGTTCTTC

V: TRBV10-1
J: TRBJ1-1
D: NA
size: NA
CDR3: CASRSFMNTEAFF
DNA: TGCGCCAGCAGGAGCTTCATGAACACTGAAGCTTTCTTT

V: TRBV11-2
J: TRBJ2-3
D: TRBD2
size: NA
CDR3: CASSPLGGATDTQYF
DNA: TGTGCCAGCAGCCCCCTCGGGGGGGCGACAGATACGCAGTATTTT

V: TRBV18
J: TRBJ2-7
D: NA
size: NA
CDR3: CASSLDAVTSYEQYF
DNA: TGTGCCAGCTCACTTGATGCGGTTACCTCCTACGAGCAGTACTTC

V: TRBV7-6
J: TRBJ2-2
D: TRBD2
size: NA
CDR3: CASRKSGGYTGELFF
DNA: TGTGCCAGCAGAAAAAGCGGGGGATATACCGGGGAGCTGTTTTTT